This T cell receptor beta chain is drawn from a study of graft-versus-host responses after intestinal transplantation. V shed 2 bases, J shed 1 base, and the junction held 5 bases outside the gene matches. The CDR3 totals 16 residues. Per the germline V gene, CDR1 is MGHRA and CDR2 is YSYEKL. This clone is a singleton in its sample. Sequencing used immunoSEQ multiplex PCR; TCRdb keeps in-frame clones, though not all of them. The sample shows approximately 32,000 clones, approximately 96% of them seen only once. This rearrangement joins TRBV4-1 to TRBJ2-1, with TRBD2 matching 7 bases. This sample comprised PBMCs, obtained 16 days after intestinal transplant. This sequence was found in a human patient who received an intestinal transplant, so some T cells may come from the graft donor. CDR3 nucleotide sequence: TGCGCCAGCAGCCAATTGACTAGCCGGTCCTACAATGAGCAGTTCTTC. Protein product: CASSQLTSRSYNEQFF.